Each of the 19 T cell receptor beta chains below was sequenced from the same sample in a study of CD8 T cells in ankylosing spondylitis. TCRdb re-analysed the 5' RACE reads in MiXCR, keeping a single row per CDR3 protein. The sample consists of 220,000 or so distinct CDR3 sequences, 8% to 11% of them appearing once. Sequencing was done on a sample of blood, either unsorted or a sorted T cell fraction (not recorded which). The receptors stem from a male donor with ankylosing spondylitis or in good health (not recorded which).

This clonotype appeared many times. The chain couples TRBV20-1 to TRBJ1-1; 7 bases map to TRBD1. Germline lookup yields CDR1 DFQATT and CDR2 SNEGSKA (reference sequence). The CDR3 is made up of 14 amino acids. V lost 5 bases, J lost 3 bases, and 9 bases stayed unmatched. This CDR3 is CSAPGTDRDTEAFF. In DNA form, the CDR3 reads TGCAGTGCTCCCGGAACCGACAGGGACACTGAAGCTTTCTTT.

This clonotype has only a few counts. This chain connects TRBV15 to TRBJ2-5; tentatively, D is TRBD1 or TRBD2 (6 bases each). This CDR3 spans 14 amino acids. Germline CDR1 and CDR2: LNHNV and YYDKDF (reference sequence). Between the trimmed V and J ends, which lost 5 bases and 9 bases, there was a span of 19 bases. The CDR3 reads CATSLGQSGVAQYF. As DNA, the CDR3 is TGTGCCACCAGCTTAGGACAGTCGGGAGTGGCCCAGTACTTC.

This clonotype has at least ten counts. The chain links TRBV20-1 to TRBJ2-1; 8 nucleotides align to TRBD2. Germline-derived CDR1 and CDR2 are DFQATT and SNEGSKA (reference sequence). J gave up 9 bases and V 5 bases, and 15 bases lay outside the gene matches. The CDR3 runs 15 residues. The CDR3 DNA sequence: TGCAGTGCTTCCCGTTACGGGGGGGCGGTGGTTGAGCAGTTCTTC. Its translation: CSASRYGGAVVEQFF.

J is TRBJ1-4 and V is TRBV7-6, with 8 bases fitting TRBD1. The CDR3 is 14 residues long. The trim removed 4 bases at V and 8 bases at J, leaving 6 bases unmatched. Per the germline V gene, CDR1 is SGHVS and CDR2 is FNYEAQ. This CDR3 is CASSWGRGQEKLFF. The CDR3 nucleotides are TGTGCCAGCAGCTGGGGCAGGGGGCAAGAAAAACTGTTTTTT.

The gene calls are TRBV2 and TRBJ2-2; perhaps TRBD2 as D (6 bases). CDR1 SNHLY and CDR2 FYNNEI come from the germline V gene. The CDR3 runs 14 residues. V was trimmed by 6 bases and J by 5 bases, leaving 13 bases between them. The CDR3 sequence is CASRGTRGTGELFF. Here the CDR3 DNA reads TGTGCCAGCAGAGGGACTCGCGGTACCGGGGAGCTGTTTTTT.

Regarding this clonotype: Compared with germline, one end of the junction differs, possibly owing to a read error. The genes are TRBV12-5 and TRBJ1-5, with D perhaps matching TRBD1 (5 bases). The length of the CDR3 is 17 residues. Germline CDR1 LGHNT, CDR2 FRNRAP. Written as DNA, the CDR3 is TGTGCTAGTGGTTTGGTACTACCAGGGAGTAGCGATCAGCCCCAGCATTTT. Residues: CASGLVLPGSSDQPQHF.

This clonotype was seen a handful of times. This chain links TRBV6-1 with TRBJ2-1, with 12 bases fitting TRBD2. V trimming: 9 bases; J trimming: 4 bases; junction bases outside the gene matches: 7. The CDR3 runs 15 residues. The germline V gene has CDR1 MNHNS and CDR2 SASEGT. CDR3 residues: CASQRLAGDYNEQFF. DNA of the CDR3: TGTGCCAGTCAGAGACTAGCGGGGGATTACAATGAGCAGTTCTTC.

A note on this clonotype: This could be a read error, since a much larger clone is one nucleotide away. V gene TRBV3-1 combines with J gene TRBJ2-1, with 10 nucleotides matching TRBD2. The CDR3 spans 13 residues. Germline V lookup: CDR1 LGHDT, CDR2 YNNKEL (reference sequence). This CDR3 is CAGSLIAGGQQFF. The CDR3 DNA sequence: TGTGCCGGCAGCCTTATAGCGGGGGGCCAACAGTTCTTC.

This clonotype was seen ten or more times. The chain has TRBV5-6 and TRBJ2-1, with 11 bases lining up with TRBD2. From germline, CDR1 is SGHDT and CDR2 YYEEEE. The trim removed 3 bases at V and 4 bases at J, leaving 6 bases unmatched. The CDR3 spans 16 residues. CDR3 residues: CASSSGLAVTYNEQFF. The CDR3 DNA reads TGTGCCAGCAGCTCGGGACTAGCGGTGACATACAATGAGCAGTTCTTC.

The DNA for the CDR3 is TGTGCCAGCAGCTTTACAGGGGAAGATACGCAGTATTTT. This encodes CASSFTGEDTQYF. The V call is TRBV7-6, the J call TRBJ2-3; 7 bases are shared with TRBD1. The V gene end was trimmed by 3 bases and the J gene end by 5 bases; junction bases not matched to a gene: 2. The germline gives CDR1 SGHVS, CDR2 FNYEAQ. The CDR3 extends over 13 amino acids.

This clonotype was picked up many times. The rearrangement links TRBV28 to TRBJ2-4, with 8 nucleotides matching TRBD2. Germline CDR1 is MDHEN and CDR2 is SYDVKM. V lost 6 bases and J lost 1; bases outside the gene matches: 8. This CDR3 is built from 16 residues. CDR3 bases: TGTGCCAGCAGCCTACTTAGCGGGACTGCCAAAAACATTCAGTACTTC. This gives the protein CASSLLSGTAKNIQYF.

This chain connects TRBV2 to TRBJ2-5; 11 bases align to TRBD2. The CDR3 is 16 amino acids. The V segment lost 3 bases and the J segment 4 bases; nucleotides outside the gene matches: 7. Germline CDR1 SNHLY, CDR2 FYNNEI. The CDR3 DNA reads TGTGCCAGCAGTGAGCGGAGTAGCGGGGGGGGAGAGACCCAGTACTTC. Translation: CASSERSSGGGETQYF. The full variable domain, in which reference TRBV2 and TRBJ2-5 provide the parts outside the CDR3, is EPEVTQTPSHQVTQMGQEVILRCVPISNHLYFYWYRQILGQKVEFLVSFYNNEISEKSEIFDDQFSVERPDGSNFTLKIRSTKLEDSAMYFCASSERSSGGGETQYFGPGTRLLVL.

This clonotype has a count of ten or more. The V gene is TRBV5-1, the J gene TRBJ1-6; D not certain. This CDR3 spans 18 amino acids. CDR1 is SGHRS, CDR2 YFSETQ, per germline. V lost 2 bases and J lost 9, with 24 bases in between. CDR3 protein: CASSFDSVEVEGISPLHF. CDR3 DNA sequence: TGCGCCAGCAGCTTTGATTCGGTAGAGGTCGAGGGTATTTCACCCCTCCACTTT.

This clonotype was seen ten or more times. The chain joins TRBV27 to TRBJ2-3; D gene uncertain. The CDR3 totals 15 residues. Trimming took off 2 bases at V and 2 bases at J, with 11 bases between the two ends. CDR1 is MNHEY, CDR2 SMNVEV, per germline (reference sequence). DNA for the CDR3: TGTGCCAGCAGTTTAATAGGGTTTTACACAGATACGCAGTATTTT. Residues: CASSLIGFYTDTQYF.

This clonotype was recorded at least ten times. The chain recombines TRBV7-2 with TRBJ2-2; D remains ambiguous. The V end was cut by 1 base, the J end by 1 base, with 13 bases between. There are 17 residues in the CDR3. Germline CDR1 is SGHTA and CDR2 is FQGNSA. The CDR3 sequence is CASSLGDGWGNTGELFF. CDR3 DNA sequence: TGTGCCAGCAGCTTAGGCGACGGGTGGGGGAACACCGGGGAGCTGTTTTTT.

Only a few counts were recorded for this clonotype. The chain employs TRBV12-3 or TRBV12-4 and TRBJ2-3, with TRBD2 matching 11 bases. CDR3 size: 18 residues. Trimming removed 8 bases from V and 2 bases from J; junction bases left unmatched: 15. The CDR3 DNA is TGTGCCAGCTCCCTAACGTGGGCTAGCGGGGGGCACACAGATACGCAGTATTTT. It specifies CASSLTWASGGHTDTQYF.

This clonotype has at least ten counts. The genes are TRBV20-1 and TRBJ1-2; 9 bases line up with TRBD1. Trimming at V came to 5 bases and at J to 6 bases, leaving 7 bases not matched to a gene. This CDR3 has 13 amino acids. Looked up from germline, CDR1 is DFQATT and CDR2 is SNEGSKA (reference sequence). The CDR3 is CSAPMRTGDGYTF. In nucleotides, the CDR3 is TGCAGTGCTCCTATGCGGACAGGGGATGGCTACACCTTC.

The genes are TRBV30 and TRBJ1-4, with 8 nucleotides matching TRBD1. The V gene end was trimmed by 1 base and the J gene end by 4 bases; junction bases not matched to a gene: 8. The V gene's germline CDR1 is GTSNPN and CDR2 SVGIG (reference sequence). This CDR3 contains 16 residues. The CDR3 sequence is CAWSGTGWLGNEKLFF. In DNA, the CDR3 is TGTGCCTGGAGTGGGACAGGGTGGCTTGGTAATGAAAAACTGTTTTTT.

This clonotype was seen ten or more times. DNA of the CDR3: TGCGCCAGCGCGGAGCTAGAGGGGGTGCCATATGGCTACACCTTC. It translates to CASAELEGVPYGYTF. The chain uses TRBV5-1 and TRBJ1-2; D is possibly TRBD1 (6 bases). CDR3 length equals 15 residues. CDR1 is SGHRS, CDR2 YFSETQ, per germline. V dropped 7 bases and J dropped 5 bases, with 21 bases sitting between them. The variable domain in full, with the rest retrieved from reference TRBV5-1 and TRBJ1-2, is KAGVTQTPRYLIKTRGQQVTLSCSPISGHRSVSWYQQTPGQGLQFLFEYFSETQRNKGNFPGRFSGRQFSNSRSEMNVSTLELGDSALYLCASAELEGVPYGYTFGSGTRLTVV.